Listed below are T cell receptor beta chains from one sample, sequenced in a study of cytomegalovirus exposure and HLA in healthy donors. Some clones are missing from TCRdb's copy, which holds only in-frame ones; the method was immunoSEQ multiplex PCR. The sample holds roughly 190,000 clones. The sequenced sample consisted of PBMCs. The receptors originated from a man aged 25 to 45 in good health and CMV-seronegative. The CDR3 runs from the conserved cysteine through the conserved F or W. D genes are given only for firm matches.

d_call j_call v_call cdr3_nt cdr3_aa
TRBD1 TRBJ1-6 TRBV5-1 TGCGCCAGCAGCGACGACAGGGTTGGTTCACCCCTCCACTTT CASSDDRVGSPLHF
TRBD1 TRBJ1-1 TRBV5-1 TGCGCCAGCAGCCAGGACAGGGGAATGAGCACTGAAGCTTTCTTT CASSQDRGMSTEAFF
NA TRBJ1-5 TRBV9 TGTGCCAGCAGCCTGGGAGGGGCAGGCAATCAGCCCCAGCATTTT CASSLGGAGNQPQHF
NA TRBJ2-7 TRBV10-3 TGTGCCATACAAAACAGGCCCGAGAACTACGAGCAGTACTTC CAIQNRPENYEQYF
NA TRBJ2-7 TRBV6-5 TGTGCCAGCAGTTTCGCCGCGGGGGCCTCCTACGAGCAGTACTTC CASSFAAGASYEQYF
NA TRBJ1-2 TRBV5-1 TGCGCCAGCAGCTTGGAGGGTCGGGGGGGCTACCCTAACTATGGCTACACCTTC CASSLEGRGGYPNYGYTF
NA TRBJ1-2 TRBV9 TGTGCCAGCAGCGTAGGCCCAGGGGCCGGCTATGGCTACACCTTC CASSVGPGAGYGYTF
TRBD2 TRBJ2-1 TRBV28 TGTGCCAGCAAAATAGCGGGAGTCCGAAATGAGCAGTTCTTC CASKIAGVRNEQFF
NA TRBJ2-7 TRBV7-9 TGTGCCAGCAGCTTATCCTTGTCCTACGAGCAGTACTTC CASSLSLSYEQYF
NA TRBJ1-5 TRBV19 TGTGCCAGTATTAATGACGGCGGTAGCAATCAGCCCCAGCATTTT CASINDGGSNQPQHF
NA TRBJ2-2 TRBV6-1 TGTGCCAGCAGTGAAATGGCGGCCTCGAACACCGGGGAGCTGTTTTTT CASSEMAASNTGELFF
NA TRBJ1-1 TRBV2 TGTGCCAGCAGAGCAGGGGAAAACAATGAAGCTTTCTTT CASRAGENNEAFF
NA TRBJ1-3 TRBV30 TGTGCCTGGAGTGTTGGAGACTCTGGAAACACCATATATTTT CAWSVGDSGNTIYF
NA TRBJ2-7 TRBV6-4 TGTGCCAGCAGTGACCGGCGTTTAGCACTCTACGAGCAGTACTTC CASSDRRLALYEQYF
NA TRBJ1-1 TRBV10-2 TGCGCCAGCAACAGGGTTCCGAACACTGAAGCTTTCTTT CASNRVPNTEAFF
NA TRBJ2-2 TRBV19 TGTGCCAGTAGTAAACGGACATACGACAACACCGGGGAGCTGTTTTTT CASSKRTYDNTGELFF